This TCR beta chain was retrieved from a study of monozygotic twins with inflammatory bowel disease. The blood volume drawn from each donor was around 2.6 ml. The study subjected TCRalpha and TCRbeta cDNA to two nested PCRs of around 15 and 9 cycles. Following a re-call of the 5' RACE reads, TCRdb has one entry per CDR3 protein and lacks DNA. The sample includes approximately 420,000 distinct CDR3 sequences. Germline V lookup: CDR1 SGHRS, CDR2 YFSETQ. The CDR3 is 17 residues long. This TCR derives from a human donor with ulcerative colitis or Crohn's disease, or a healthy co-twin of an affected twin (not recorded which). Sample: blood. The chain links TRBV5-1 to TRBJ2-2; TCRdb outputs TRBD2, but without DNA this stays unchecked. The CDR3 protein is CASSSKAGAANTGELFF. Combining the CDR3 with reference TRBV5-1 and TRBJ2-2 gives the whole variable domain KAGVTQTPRYLIKTRGQQVTLSCSPISGHRSVSWYQQTPGQGLQFLFEYFSETQRNKGNFPGRFSGRQFSNSRSEMNVSTLELGDSALYLCASSSKAGAANTGELFFGEGSRLTVL.